A single sample is the source of the 21 T cell receptor beta chains below, sequenced in a study of T cells in tumors after PD-1 blockade. Using immunoSEQ multiplex PCR, the repertoire was profiled, and TCRdb retains in-frame clones only, with some absent. The table has roughly 59,000 clones, 80% seen once. The source material was PBMCs, sampled before anti-PD-1 treatment. These receptors all come from a human donor with basal cell carcinoma.

There are a few counts of this clone. The chain links TRBV4-2 to TRBJ2-7; 8 bases are a match to TRBD1. With 3 bases clipped from V and 5 bases from J, the junction kept 9 bases outside the gene matches. Germline assignment: CDR1 LGHNA and CDR2 YNFKEQ. The CDR3 has 15 residues. CDR3 region: CASSHLGQGRNEQYF. CDR3 coding DNA: TGTGCCAGCAGCCACCTTGGACAGGGTCGCAACGAGCAGTACTTC.

The chain combines TRBV18 with TRBJ2-1; 11 nucleotides agree with TRBD1. The CDR3 runs to 17 residues. The germline CDR1 and CDR2 sequences are KGHSH and LQKENI. With V trimmed by 6 bases and J by 7 bases, 14 bases remained unmatched. The CDR3 reads CASSLIGDRGIDNEQFF. CDR3 in DNA: TGTGCCAGCTCGCTAATTGGGGACAGGGGGATTGATAATGAGCAGTTCTTC. The complete variable domain, with remaining parts taken from reference TRBV18 and TRBJ2-1, reads NAGVMQNPRHLVRRRGQEARLRCSPMKGHSHVYWYRQLPEEGLKFMVYLQKENIIDESGMPKERFSAEFPKEGPSILRIQQVVRGDSAAYFCASSLIGDRGIDNEQFFGPGTRLTVL.

The V and J genes are TRBV10-3 and TRBJ2-1; a weak D match, TRBD2 (7 bases). Deletions cut 6 bases from V and 7 bases from J, with 16 bases between. Germline assignment: CDR1 ENHRY and CDR2 SYGVKD. The CDR3 covers 14 residues. The CDR3 is CAIRRPGGGNEQFF. The CDR3 DNA sequence: TGTGCCATCAGGAGACCGGGGGGCGGGAATGAGCAGTTCTTC.

The chain is built from TRBV30 and TRBJ2-2; 13 nucleotides line up with TRBD2. This CDR3 is built from 15 residues. Germline V gene sequence: CDR1 GTSNPN, CDR2 SVGIG (reference sequence). The ends lost 1 base at V and 6 bases at J; junction bases unmatched: 2. CDR3 loop: CAWSGTSGGPGELFF. CDR3 in DNA: TGTGCCTGGAGTGGGACTAGCGGGGGCCCCGGGGAGCTGTTTTTT. The whole variable domain, filled in from reference TRBV30 and TRBJ2-2, reads SQTIHQWPATLVQPVGSPLSLECTVEGTSNPNLYWYRQAAGRGLQLLFYSVGIGQISSEVPQNLSASRPQDRQFILSSKKLLLSDSGFYLCAWSGTSGGPGELFFGEGSRLTVL.

In nucleotides, the CDR3 is TGCGCCAGCAGCTCAGGGGATTCGGACACCGGGGAGCTGTTTTTT. Translating it yields CASSSGDSDTGELFF. The chain recombines TRBV5-1 with TRBJ2-2, with a weak D call TRBD1 (6 bases). CDR3 size: 15 residues. Germline-derived CDR1 and CDR2 are SGHRS and YFSETQ. Deletions cut 3 bases from V and 3 bases from J, with 12 bases between.

In the case of this clone: The sample has other DNA sequences that encode this CDR3 too. This chain links TRBV4-1 with TRBJ2-1; 8 nucleotides align to TRBD1. The germline gives CDR1 MGHRA, CDR2 YSYEKL. This CDR3 is 15 amino acids long. V lost 3 bases, J lost 4 bases, and 5 bases stayed unmatched. The CDR3 DNA follows: TGCGCCAGCAGCCATTCGGGACAGGATTACAATGAGCAGTTCTTC. It specifies CASSHSGQDYNEQFF.

The chain joins TRBV21-1 to TRBJ2-5; TRBD1, as called in the table, went unchecked against the DNA. TRBV21-1 is deemed a pseudogene. This CDR3 contains 15 residues. For the CDR3, the DNA is TGTGCCAGCAGCACATCCAGGGGGCGGGGAGAGACCCAGTACTTC. Its translation is CASSTSRGRGETQYF.

The sample holds a few counts of this clone. The gene calls are TRBV30 and TRBJ1-2; D is uncertain. The ends were cut back, 1 base at V and 2 bases at J, with 11 bases in the middle. CDR1 is GTSNPN, CDR2 SVGIG, per germline (reference sequence). The CDR3 is 14 amino acids. CDR3 DNA: TGTGCCTGGAGTGGGGGATTAGGAAACTATGGCTACACCTTC. It yields the protein CAWSGGLGNYGYTF.

The genes are TRBV11-3 and TRBJ2-5; possible D gene TRBD2, 5 bases. Germline V gene lookup returns CDR1 SGHNT and CDR2 YENEEA. Between the trimmed V and J ends, which lost 5 bases and 2 bases, there was a span of 12 bases. The CDR3 length is 14 residues. The chain's CDR3 is CASSGVREQETQYF. CDR3 bases: TGTGCCAGCAGCGGAGTACGGGAACAAGAGACCCAGTACTTC.

This clone was seen a handful of times. The V call is TRBV6-5, the J call TRBJ2-1, with 8 nucleotides matching TRBD2. Germline CDR1 is MNHEY and CDR2 is SVGAGI. This CDR3 comprises 14 residues. The V segment lost 6 bases and the J segment 4 bases; nucleotides outside the gene matches: 5. Here the CDR3 DNA reads TGTGCCAGCAGCCAGCGGGGGACTTACAATGAGCAGTTCTTC. Protein sequence: CASSQRGTYNEQFF.

V usage is TRBV3-1 (or the pseudogene TRBV3-2) and J usage is TRBJ1-6; unclear D gene. This CDR3 is built from 14 residues. V lost 6 bases to trimming and J lost 9 bases, with 15 bases between them. From germline, CDR1 is LGHDT and CDR2 YNNKEL (reference sequence). This chain's CDR3 is CASRDDFFGSPLHF. The CDR3 nucleotides read TGTGCCAGCAGGGACGACTTCTTTGGTTCACCCCTCCACTTT.

The genes are TRBV30 and TRBJ1-3, with no clear D. Deletions cut 0 bases from V and 4 bases from J, with 10 bases between. There are 14 residues in the CDR3. Per the germline V gene, CDR1 is GTSNPN and CDR2 is SVGIG (reference sequence). This CDR3 is CAWSVPVWGNTIYF. The CDR3 region has the DNA TGTGCCTGGAGTGTTCCCGTGTGGGGAAACACCATATATTTT.

The CDR3 DNA is TGCGCCAGCAGTCAATGTGTAGGGGGAGATACGCAGTATTTT. It translates to CASSQCVGGDTQYF. The chain joins TRBV23-1 to TRBJ2-3, with D perhaps TRBD1 (6 bases). TRBV23-1 is an ORF, with its function uncertain. The CDR3 consists of 14 residues. V was trimmed by 1 base and J by 5 bases, leaving 10 bases between them.

The V and J genes are TRBV6-5 and TRBJ1-4; D is ambiguous. The germline V gene encodes CDR1 MNHEY and CDR2 SVGAGI. The CDR3 sequence is 15 residues long. Trimming took 5 bases from V and 2 from J, leaving 12 bases between them. The CDR3 protein is CASSQLGITNEKLFF. The CDR3 nucleotides are TGTGCCAGCAGTCAACTAGGGATCACTAATGAAAAACTGTTTTTT.

The chain is built from TRBV19 and TRBJ1-4; TRBD1 matches at 7 bases. CDR1 and CDR2 (germline): LNHDA, SQIVND (reference sequence). V gave up 3 bases and J gave up 14 bases; unmatched junction bases: 12. CDR3 size: 14 residues. The CDR3: CASSIGPGQPGLFF. The CDR3 DNA sequence: TGTGCCAGTAGTATCGGGCCGGGACAGCCCGGTCTGTTTTTT.

The chain has TRBV5-6 and TRBJ2-7; perhaps TRBD2 as D (5 bases). With 4 bases removed from V and 3 bases from J, the gap between germline ends came to 8 bases. This CDR3 is 12 amino acids long. The V gene's germline CDR1 is SGHDT and CDR2 YYEEEE. CDR3: CASSASGYEQYF. DNA for the CDR3: TGTGCCAGCAGCGCGAGCGGCTACGAGCAGTACTTC.

The chain links TRBV5-3 to TRBJ2-5, with D possibly matching TRBD2 (7 bases). TRBV5-3 is an ORF, and what it does is uncertain. Trimming pared 7 bases from V and 3 bases from J, leaving 31 bases between. This CDR3 has 19 amino acids. For the CDR3, the DNA is TGTGCCAGATTCCTCCAGGGAGGGGGGGCCTCTCAAGGAGAAGAGACCCAGTACTTC. Amino acid sequence: CARFLQGGGASQGEETQYF.

This rearrangement joins TRBV5-1 to TRBJ1-6; D may be TRBD1 (5 bases). The CDR3 is 15 amino acids. From germline, CDR1 is SGHRS and CDR2 YFSETQ. Trimming took 4 bases from V and 5 from J, leaving 13 bases between them. The CDR3 is CASSTGQGDNSPLHF. In DNA, the CDR3 is TGCGCCAGCAGCACTGGACAAGGGGATAATTCACCCCTCCACTTT.

The chain recombines TRBV7-3 with TRBJ2-1, with 12 nucleotides matching TRBD2. The CDR3 has 18 residues. The V gene end was trimmed by 1 base and the J gene end by 6 bases; junction bases not matched to a gene: 10. CDR1 and CDR2 (germline): SGHTA, FQGTGA. CDR3 DNA: TGTGCCAGCAGCTTAAGGCCGGTTCTAGCGGGGGGGCGCAATGAGCAGTTCTTC. This sequence encodes CASSLRPVLAGGRNEQFF. The whole variable domain, filled in from reference TRBV7-3 and TRBJ2-1, reads GAGVSQTPSNKVTEKGKYVELRCDPISGHTALYWYRQSLGQGPEFLIYFQGTGAADDSGLPNDRFFAVRPEGSVSTLKIQRTERGDSAVYLCASSLRPVLAGGRNEQFFGPGTRLTVL.

The sample holds one count of this clone. This chain uses TRBV19 with TRBJ1-5; weak D call: TRBD1 (5 bases). This CDR3 spans 16 amino acids. Trimming pared 5 bases from V and 3 bases from J, leaving 17 bases between. From germline, CDR1 is LNHDA and CDR2 SQIVND (reference sequence). The chain's CDR3 is CASSLTGTVNNQPQHF. The CDR3 DNA is TGTGCCAGTAGTTTGACCGGGACGGTGAACAATCAGCCCCAGCATTTT.

The chain has TRBV7-9 and TRBJ1-4; D is unresolved. Germline V CDR1 and CDR2: SEHNR, FQNEAQ (reference sequence). The CDR3 is made up of 14 amino acids. Between the trimmed V and J ends, which lost 5 bases and 6 bases, there was a span of 13 bases. DNA of the CDR3: TGTGCCAGCAGCCCTTCGGGGAGGGATGAAAAACTGTTTTTT. Translating it yields CASSPSGRDEKLFF.